These 12 T cell receptor beta chains share one sample of origin, sequenced in a study of CD8 T cells in ankylosing spondylitis. TCRdb ran MiXCR on the 5' RACE reads and lists one entry per CDR3 protein. The table has 130,000 or so distinct CDR3 sequences, about an eighth seen once. The sample was blood, either unsorted or a sorted T cell fraction (not recorded which). These TCRs come from a female donor with ankylosing spondylitis or in good health (not recorded which).

This clonotype was counted ten times or more. This sequence joins TRBV29-1 and TRBJ2-6; no definite D call. The length of the CDR3 is 13 residues. Germline CDR1 SQVTM, CDR2 ANQGSEA. Trimming shortened V by 5 bases and J by 0 bases, and 5 bases separated the two germline ends. The CDR3 coding sequence is TGCAGCGTTAGTACCTCTGGGGCCAACGTCCTGACTTTC. Residues: CSVSTSGANVLTF.

As to this clonotype: A read error may be the cause here, since a much bigger clone is one base away. V usage is TRBV20-1 and J usage is TRBJ2-2; 8 bases fit TRBD1. Trimming at V came to 3 bases and at J to 2 bases, leaving 11 bases not matched to a gene. Germline CDR1 DFQATT, CDR2 SNEGSKA (reference sequence). The CDR3 contains 17 residues. Written as DNA, the CDR3 is TGCAGTGCTAGGGGAGAGGCAGGGGGCGGAAACACCGGGGAGCTGTTTTTT. Translated: CSARGEAGGGNTGELFF.

This chain connects TRBV12-5 to TRBJ2-5; tentatively, D is TRBD1 (5 bases). The CDR3 loop spans 17 amino acids. Germline lookup yields CDR1 LGHNT and CDR2 FRNRAP. V was shortened by 5 bases and J by 5 bases, with 24 bases between the two germline ends. DNA for the CDR3: TGTGCTAGTGGTCCGCCACCACAAGACAGAAAGATGGAGACCCAGTACTTC. This codes for CASGPPPQDRKMETQYF.

About this clonotype itself: A much larger clone differs from this one at a single base, so this may be a read error. This sequence joins TRBV7-2 and TRBJ1-6, with D possibly being TRBD1 (6 bases). Germline lookup yields CDR1 SGHTA and CDR2 FQGNSA. This CDR3 comprises 15 residues. Trimming took off 5 bases at V and 7 bases at J, with 15 bases between the two ends. The CDR3 nucleotides read TGTGCCAGCAGCCCCAGGCCGGGACAAAATTCACCCCTCCACTTT. It translates to CASSPRPGQNSPLHF. Based on the CDR3 plus reference TRBV7-2 and TRBJ1-6, the full variable domain is GAGVSQSPSNKVTEKGKDVELRCDPISGHTALYWYRQSLGQGLEFLIYFQGNSAPDKSGLPSDRFSAERTGGSVSTLTIQRTQQEDSAVYLCASSPRPGQNSPLHFGNGTRLTVT.

The table lists this clonotype with many counts. The rearrangement joins TRBV6-5 to TRBJ1-2; tentative D call: TRBD1 (5 bases). In germline, CDR1 is MNHEY, CDR2 SVGAGI. V was clipped by 0 bases and J by 4 bases, with 12 bases between them. The CDR3 covers 15 residues. CDR3 nucleotide sequence: TGTGCCAGCAGTTACTCCAAGACAGTTTTCTATGGCTACACCTTC. Protein product: CASSYSKTVFYGYTF.

This clonotype was seen ten or more times. The chain combines TRBV7-2 with TRBJ1-2; weak D call: TRBD1 (5 bases). Germline V gene data show CDR1 as SGHTA and CDR2 as FQGNSA. Trimming left V 5 bases short and J 0 bases short, with 13 bases between. This CDR3 is built from 15 residues. The DNA of the CDR3 is TGTGCCAGCAGCCTGGGGCGTAAAGCTAACTATGGCTACACCTTC. As protein: CASSLGRKANYGYTF.

V and J are TRBV5-1 and TRBJ2-1; tentatively, D is TRBD2 (5 bases). V was shortened by 1 base and J by 5 bases, with 10 bases between the two germline ends. Germline loops: CDR1 SGHRS, CDR2 YFSETQ. CDR3 size: 14 residues. CDR3 loop: CASSLIGGDNEQFF. The CDR3 nucleotides read TGCGCCAGCAGCTTGATCGGAGGAGACAATGAGCAGTTCTTC.

This clonotype was observed at least ten times. The chain carries TRBV11-2 and TRBJ2-3, with D uncertain. The V and J ends lost 0 bases and 6 bases respectively, with 10 bases between them. The germline V gene has CDR1 SGHAT and CDR2 FQNNGV. The length of the CDR3 is 14 residues. CDR3 coding DNA: TGTGCCAGCAGCTTAGATAACTCGCCGGATACGCAGTATTTT. Amino acid sequence: CASSLDNSPDTQYF.

There are many counts of this clonotype. The chain combines TRBV5-1 with TRBJ1-1; TRBD1 agrees at 10 bases. The CDR3 has 16 residues. Germline values: CDR1 SGHRS, CDR2 YFSETQ. The V gene end was trimmed by 5 bases and the J gene end by 2 bases; junction bases not matched to a gene: 9. Here the CDR3 DNA reads TGCGCCAGCAGGTCACCGGGACAGGGGTTAAACACTGAAGCTTTCTTT. Protein product: CASRSPGQGLNTEAFF.

At least ten counts were recorded for this clonotype. CDR3 region: CASSKAGGFNNQPQHF. The CDR3 coding sequence is TGTGCCAGCAGCAAAGCCGGGGGGTTCAACAATCAGCCCCAGCATTTT. The V call is TRBV21-1, the J call TRBJ1-5; TRBD1 reflects the table's D call only, with no check against the DNA. TRBV21-1 has pseudogene status. This CDR3 comprises 16 residues.

This clonotype occurred many times. The V call is TRBV7-2, the J call TRBJ1-1; D remains ambiguous. V was trimmed by 1 base and J by 4 bases, leaving 7 bases between them. The CDR3 totals 13 residues. CDR1 and CDR2 from the germline V gene are SGHTA and FQGNSA. The CDR3 DNA reads as TGTGCCAGCAGCTTAGATTCGGGCACTGAAGCTTTCTTT. This encodes CASSLDSGTEAFF.

This clonotype showed up many times. This rearrangement joins TRBV12-3 or TRBV12-4 to TRBJ2-5; D may be TRBD1 (5 bases). The CDR3 loop spans 13 amino acids. V shed 5 bases and J shed 4 bases, with 11 bases lying between them. The CDR3 coding sequence is TGTGCCAGCAGTCAGGGCTTCAGAGAGACCCAGTACTTC. It yields the protein CASSQGFRETQYF.